The following is a T cell receptor (beta chain) sequence with its context. This record belongs to a study of identifying expanded T cells in peripheral blood. The germline V gene has CDR1 SGDLS and CDR2 YYNGEE. Trimming stripped 2 bases from V and 6 bases from J, with 2 bases between. The CDR3 has 11 amino acids. The assay was immunoSEQ multiplex PCR, and TCRdb's table has in-frame clones only and misses some. Found here are about 84,000 clones, 86% of them singletons; the top ten hold around 5.6%. During the collection period, no donor immune events like infections were recorded. Sequenced material: blood. The sequence came from a person aged 18 to 75 in good health. This sequence joins TRBV9 and TRBJ2-2; D is uncertain. The DNA of the CDR3 is TGTGCCAGCAGCGTCGCCGGGGAGCTGTTTTTT. This translates into CASSVAGELFF. Full variable domain (outside the CDR3, taken from reference TRBV9 and TRBJ2-2): DSGVTQTPKHLITATGQRVTLRCSPRSGDLSVYWYQQSLDQGLQFLIQYYNGEERAKGNILERFSAQQFPDLHSELNLSSLELGDSALYFCASSVAGELFFGEGSRLTVL.